The 6 T cell receptor beta chains below all came from one sample that was sequenced in a study of cytomegalovirus exposure and HLA in healthy donors. The PCR used 60 Vbeta and 13 Jbeta primers. TCRdb keeps only in-frame clones here, not all; method: immunoSEQ multiplex PCR. The table lists under 80,000 clones, approximately 75% of them singletons. Sequencing was performed on PBMCs. The receptors stem from a woman aged 25 to 39 in good health and CMV-seronegative.

The J gene is TRBJ2-7, the V gene TRBV28; D remains unclear. Trimming took off 4 bases at V and 4 bases at J, with 14 bases between the two ends. CDR1 is MDHEN, CDR2 SYDVKM, per germline. The CDR3 has 14 amino acids. This chain's CDR3 is CASSSPDTLYEQYF. CDR3 nucleotide sequence: TGTGCCAGCAGTTCCCCCGACACTCTATACGAGCAGTACTTC.

Note on this clone: The junction and the germline gene differ at one end; a read error may be behind it. The CDR3 sequence is CASSWTANYSYTF. CDR3 DNA: TGTGCCAGCAGCTGGACAGCTAACTATAGCTACACCTTC. The chain combines TRBV7-2 with TRBJ1-2; possible D gene TRBD1, 6 bases. Germline V CDR1 and CDR2: SGHTA, FQGNSA. This CDR3 contains 13 residues.

V and J are TRBV15 and TRBJ2-7; 8 bases line up with TRBD1. Germline values: CDR1 LNHNV, CDR2 YYDKDF (reference sequence). This CDR3 contains 15 residues. With V trimmed by 3 bases and J by 0 bases, 4 bases remained unmatched. CDR3 region: CATSSPQGVSYEQYF. DNA of the CDR3: TGTGCCACCAGCAGCCCACAGGGGGTCTCCTACGAGCAGTACTTC. Using reference TRBV15 and TRBJ2-7 for the parts outside the CDR3, the full variable domain is DAMVIQNPRYQVTQFGKPVTLSCSQTLNHNVMYWYQQKSSQAPKLLFHYYDKDFNNEADTPDNFQSRRPNTSFCFLDIRSPGLGDTAMYLCATSSPQGVSYEQYFGPGTRLTVT.

In this sample, this clone turned up a few times. The chain employs TRBV7-7 and TRBJ2-7; TRBD1 is a possible D gene (6 bases). The CDR3 has 15 residues. The germline V gene encodes CDR1 SSHAT and CDR2 FNYEAQ (reference sequence). In DNA, the CDR3 is TGTGCTAGCAGCTGGGGGCGGATTTCGGAATACGAGCAGTACGTC. This gives the protein CASSWGRISEYEQYV.

This clone was found once. V usage is TRBV28 and J usage is TRBJ2-7; no definite D call. The CDR3 has 11 residues. Per the germline V gene, CDR1 is MDHEN and CDR2 is SYDVKM. V was cut by 1 base and J by 7 bases, with 5 bases left in between. The CDR3 sequence: CASSLSAEQYF. The CDR3 nucleotides are TGTGCCAGCAGTTTATCAGCGGAGCAGTACTTC.

This clone showed up just a few times. This chain uses TRBV29-1 with TRBJ2-7; TRBD1 might be the D (6 bases). Germline-derived CDR1 and CDR2 are SQVTM and ANQGSEA. The V and J ends lost 2 bases and 0 bases respectively, with 20 bases between them. The CDR3 extends over 17 amino acids. This CDR3 is CSVELLLRGSPSYEQYF. The DNA for the CDR3 is TGCAGCGTTGAACTCCTCCTGAGGGGGTCTCCCTCCTACGAGCAGTACTTC.